The 8 T cell receptor beta chains listed next were all sequenced from one sample in a study of blood T cell repertoires in COVID-19. Sequenced by immunoSEQ multiplex PCR; TCRdb stores in-frame clones only, minus some. This table holds approximately 240,000 clones, about 89% found once. The sequencing input was PBMCs or T cells enriched from blood (not recorded which). The receptors were gathered from a woman between 18 and 29 years old who had recovered from COVID-19.

This chain connects TRBV4-2 to TRBJ2-7, with D possibly called TRBD1 or TRBD2 (6 bases each). V lost 7 bases and J lost 2, with 21 bases in between. Germline lookup yields CDR1 LGHNA and CDR2 YNFKEQ. The CDR3 is made up of 16 amino acids. The CDR3 bases are TGTGCCAGCACCGAAGAGGGGGGTAGAGGTCCCTACGAGCAGTACTTC. This encodes CASTEEGGRGPYEQYF.

The rearrangement joins TRBV28 to TRBJ2-4; weak D call: TRBD2 (6 bases). This CDR3 is built from 15 residues. Germline assignment: CDR1 MDHEN and CDR2 SYDVKM. V lost 0 bases and J 0 bases, leaving 6 bases between the germline ends. This chain's CDR3 is CASSLWGGAKNIQYF. DNA of the CDR3: TGTGCCAGCAGTTTATGGGGGGGAGCCAAAAACATTCAGTACTTC.

The V gene is TRBV13, the J gene TRBJ2-1, with 8 bases aligning to TRBD2. After removal of 2 bases from V and 7 bases from J, the junction contained 7 bases not matched to a gene. Germline lookup yields CDR1 PRHDT and CDR2 FYEKMQ (reference sequence). The CDR3 extends over 15 amino acids. The CDR3: CASSLHGGVRNEQFF. The CDR3 DNA reads as TGTGCCAGCAGCTTACACGGGGGGGTGAGGAATGAGCAGTTCTTC.

The chain recombines TRBV28 with TRBJ2-5; 9 nucleotides agree with TRBD2. Germline CDR1 MDHEN, CDR2 SYDVKM. The J segment lost 5 bases and the V segment lost 6 bases, leaving 10 bases of the junction unmatched. CDR3 length: 15 amino acids. CDR3 residues: CASRPGLASDETQYF. In nucleotides, the CDR3 is TGTGCCAGCAGGCCGGGACTAGCCAGCGACGAGACCCAGTACTTC.

The chain combines TRBV5-1 with TRBJ1-3; D possibly corresponds to TRBD1 (5 bases). The germline V gene has CDR1 SGHRS and CDR2 YFSETQ. Trimming shortened V by 0 bases and J by 4 bases, and 11 bases separated the two germline ends. The CDR3 covers 15 residues. The CDR3 coding sequence is TGCGCCAGCAGCTTGGAAGCCGGGGGAGGAAACACCATATATTTT. It codes for CASSLEAGGGNTIYF.

This chain links TRBV19 with TRBJ1-1, with a weak D call TRBD1 (5 bases). The CDR3 sequence is 13 residues long. Germline values: CDR1 LNHDA, CDR2 SQIVND (reference sequence). With 5 bases removed from V and 8 bases from J, the gap between germline ends came to 15 bases. CDR3: CASSGQLLREAFF. The CDR3 DNA reads as TGTGCCAGTAGTGGACAACTGTTACGGGAAGCTTTCTTT.

The V and J genes are TRBV7-2 and TRBJ2-4; the match to TRBD2 covers 12 bases. Per germline, CDR1 SGHTA and CDR2 FQGNSA. The CDR3 has 17 amino acids. Germline trimming cut 2 bases from V and 8 bases from J; bases unmatched to any gene: 10. The CDR3 protein is CASSLKPPGLAGHIQYF. CDR3 in DNA: TGTGCCAGCAGCTTAAAGCCCCCGGGACTAGCGGGCCACATTCAGTACTTC.

The chain employs TRBV19 and TRBJ2-1; 8 nucleotides agree with TRBD2. Germline V gene data show CDR1 as LNHDA and CDR2 as SQIVND (reference sequence). V lost 5 bases and J lost 8; bases outside the gene matches: 8. There are 14 residues in the CDR3. As DNA, the CDR3 is TGTGCCAGTAGTTGGGGACTAGGTGGGGATGAGCAGTTCTTC. Its protein is CASSWGLGGDEQFF.